This T cell receptor beta chain was captured in a study of tissue T cells after allogeneic stem cell transplantation (dated 2022 in TCRdb). Background on the whole study: The study profiled TCR beta repertoires across many tissues from research autopsies of patients with and without GVHD, plus mouse models of GVHD. On the human side, the study was prospective and observational, with no blinding or randomization.

In the paper's terms, the time point label means: mouse harvest day 14 after allogeneic transplant. Each mouse graft, delivered by tail vein injection, combined 10^6 splenic CD5+ T cells with 10^7 T-cell-depleted bone marrow cells. A major MHC-mismatch B6 (H2b) into BALB/c (H2d) model was used to model mouse GVHD, and tissues were profiled at day 7 or 14. On day 7 or 14 post-transplant, mouse tissues and retro-orbital blood were harvested with separate sterile tools for each animal, and livers were flushed before harvest. Before genomic DNA was isolated with the DNeasy Blood & Tissue Kit, mouse tissues were minced with razor blades in buffered saline. There are a few counts of this clone. There is no known antigen for this receptor. In this record, gene identifiers and germline sequences come from the mouse. The read ends 1 residue shy of where the CDR3 ends; the end is completed using the germline J gene.

The library relied on the immunoSEQ multiplex PCR assay. Adaptive Biotechnologies performed the TCRbeta CDR3 sequencing at survey depth and reported CDR3 sequences, V/J genes, productive frequency and template counts. TCR beta CDR3 regions were amplified from genomic DNA rather than RNA. The authors' pipeline ran thus. Jensen-Shannon divergence was used to quantify pairwise repertoire overlap between tissues, with a value of 1 meaning complete divergence and a value of 0 meaning identical repertoires. Tissues were grouped by single-linkage agglomerative hierarchical clustering of pairwise JSD values, and the clustering results were shown as dendrograms. All patient samples were analyzed with GLIPH2 using simulation_depth 1000, kmer_min_depth 3 and cdr3_length_cutoff 8, and only groups containing more than two unique CDR3s were kept. A standardized tissue-overlap score was calculated by extrapolating Jaccard GLIPH-group overlap across patients to a standard repertoire size of 1000 clones. To look at how diversity was associated with clinical or experimental variables, linear mixed-effect models were used, with tissue treated as a fixed effect and individual treated as a random effect. This immuneACCESS table, as held by TCRdb, lists in-frame sequences with V and J called but not all clones. Of the missing ones, under half trace to an unresolved V gene in checked studies; the others have no known cause. For V, J and clone size, that table is used; D and trimming come from the DNA. The sample table lists almost 7,000 clones, about a third of them with a count of one. The ten largest clones take up roughly 6% of the sample.

The cysteine opens and the phenylalanine closes a CDR3 of 11 amino acids. The DNA covers only part of the CDR3, 30 bases in frame from base 1. As encoded in the germline V gene (reference sequence), CDR1 is KGHPV while CDR2 is FQNQEV. A distance of 6 bases separates the germline ends of V and J, which lose 2 bases and 8 bases respectively. General study outcomes and caveats: In both patients and mice, T cells from blood and spleen picked up only a limited part of the TCR repertoire that was detected in tissues. Not many T cell clones showed up in more than one patient, yet clustering based on motifs uncovered repertoire signatures that were shared across patients in a tissue-specific way. Within patients, how anatomically similar tissues were was a major factor shaping TCR repertoire composition, regardless of disease or transplant status. The patient cohort was small and varied clinically, and sampling depth was recognized as a limitation. The study did not determine which tissue TCRs were alloreactive or antigen-specific, and some clones might have been persisting host cells.

Recombination joined TRBV26 with TRBJ1-1, with the D gene too uncertain to name. Input material: skin. The receptor was isolated from a female BALB/c mouse given C57BL/6 T cells with graft-versus-host disease after an allogeneic hematopoietic cell transplant. The CDR3 corresponds to CASSLEVEVFF. Partial CDR3 DNA: TGTGCCAGCAGTCTGGAGGTTGAAGTCTTC.